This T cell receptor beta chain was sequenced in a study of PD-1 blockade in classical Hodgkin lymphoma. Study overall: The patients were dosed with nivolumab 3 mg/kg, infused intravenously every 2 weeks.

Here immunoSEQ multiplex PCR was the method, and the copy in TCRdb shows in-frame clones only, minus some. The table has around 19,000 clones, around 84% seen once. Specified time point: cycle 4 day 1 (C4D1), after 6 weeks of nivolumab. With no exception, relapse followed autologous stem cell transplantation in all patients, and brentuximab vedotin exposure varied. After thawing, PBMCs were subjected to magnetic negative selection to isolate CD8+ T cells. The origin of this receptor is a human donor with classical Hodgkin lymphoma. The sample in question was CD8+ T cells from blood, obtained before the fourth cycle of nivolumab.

CDR3 DNA: TGTGCCAGCAGTGACGGGGGGGCCCCAGATACGCAGTATTTT. It is translated as CASSDGGAPDTQYF. The chain couples TRBV6-4 to TRBJ2-3; TRBD2 is a possible D gene (7 bases). The CDR3 consists of 14 residues. Trimming left V 2 bases short and J 4 bases short, with 10 bases between. The germline V gene encodes CDR1 MRHNA and CDR2 SNTAGT.